This TCR beta chain was retrieved from a study of cytomegalovirus exposure and HLA in healthy donors. Study conclusions and caveats: Cytomegalovirus association was listed for about 160 TCR beta chains.

As to this clone: What it recognizes is unknown.

Sequenced by immunoSEQ multiplex PCR; TCRdb stores in-frame clones only, minus some. Among approximately 240,000 clones, approximately 90% were seen once, and the ten largest hold approximately 1.1%. The donors were members of the validation cohort, which comprised 120 subjects and was separate from the first cohort of 670 or so subjects. With 6 bases clipped from V and 7 bases from J, the junction kept 2 bases outside the gene matches. The CDR3 runs to 12 residues. Germline V gives CDR1 ENHRY, CDR2 SYGVKD. The clonotype was recovered from a young woman in good health and CMV-seronegative. The sequenced material came from PBMCs. This chain links TRBV10-3 with TRBJ1-1, with TRBD1 matching 10 bases. The CDR3 bases are TGTGCCATCAGGGACAGGGGGGTTGAAGCTTTCTTT. Translating it yields CAIRDRGVEAFF.